This section outlines one T cell receptor (beta chain) sequence together with its context. The CDR3 runs to 15 residues. TCRdb reprocessed the 5' RACE reads; each CDR3 protein has one entry and no DNA is given. Listed are roughly 350,000 distinct CDR3 sequences; roughly 5.2% falls within the top ten. The source of the sample is a study of T cells expressing NK-cell markers. Specimen: blood T cells: a sorted CD56 or NKG2C T cell subset, CD4+ or CD8+ T cells, or bulk PBMC T cells (not recorded which). The clonotype comes from a man aged 18-70 years in good health. The genes are TRBV21-1 and TRBJ2-7; the TRBD1 assignment by TCRdb is unverifiable without DNA. TRBV21-1 counts as a pseudogene. CDR3 region: CASSGGQGEGYEQYF.